The rows below give T cell receptor beta chains drawn from one sample of a study of blood T cell repertoires in COVID-19. Produced via immunoSEQ multiplex PCR; TCRdb's table is partial and in-frame only. This table has about 130,000 clones, over 75% appearing once. The sample was peripheral blood. The source of these receptors is an elderly woman with acute or convalescent COVID-19. The CDR3 runs from the conserved cysteine through the conserved F or W. The order of the fields is CDR3 length, clone size, D gene, J gene, V gene, CDR3 DNA, CDR3 protein. D genes are given only for firm matches. For some rows the clone size is stated as once, few or many, or as a class when expanded; others skip it.

len: 16; abundance: -; d_gene: TRBD2; j_gene: TRBJ2-1; v_gene: TRBV5-6; CDR3nt: TGTGCCAGCAGCTTGCCCACTAGCGGGGGTACAAATGAGCAGTTCTTC; CDR3aa: CASSLPTSGGTNEQFF
len: 15; abundance: -; d_gene: TRBD1; j_gene: TRBJ1-1; v_gene: TRBV7-2; CDR3nt: TGTGCCAGCAGCTCCCACGGGACAGGGAACACTGAAGCTTTCTTT; CDR3aa: CASSSHGTGNTEAFF
len: 14; abundance: -; d_gene: TRBD1; j_gene: TRBJ1-2; v_gene: TRBV5-1; CDR3nt: TGCGCCAGCAGCTTAGGACAGGGCCCCTCTGGCTACACCTTC; CDR3aa: CASSLGQGPSGYTF
len: 14; abundance: -; d_gene: -; j_gene: TRBJ2-5; v_gene: TRBV5-1; CDR3nt: TGCGCCAGCAGCTTACAGGGTCTCCAAGAGACCCAGTACTTC; CDR3aa: CASSLQGLQETQYF
len: 12; abundance: -; d_gene: -; j_gene: TRBJ1-5; v_gene: TRBV6-5; CDR3nt: TGTGCCAGCAGACAGGGTGGACAGCCCCAGCATTTT; CDR3aa: CASRQGGQPQHF
len: 15; abundance: -; d_gene: -; j_gene: TRBJ1-6; v_gene: TRBV27; CDR3nt: TGTGCCAGCAGTTTATGGGCGATAGGTAATTCACCCCTCCACTTT; CDR3aa: CASSLWAIGNSPLHF
len: 14; abundance: -; d_gene: -; j_gene: TRBJ1-1; v_gene: TRBV5-1; CDR3nt: TGCGCCAGCAGCTTCACGTCAGGGAACACTGAAGCTTTCTTT; CDR3aa: CASSFTSGNTEAFF
len: 15; abundance: -; d_gene: TRBD1; j_gene: TRBJ1-1; v_gene: TRBV7-9; CDR3nt: TGTGCCAGCAGCGCTAGACAGGGGGCGGGAACTGAAGCTTTCTTT; CDR3aa: CASSARQGAGTEAFF
len: 14; abundance: -; d_gene: -; j_gene: TRBJ1-1; v_gene: TRBV19; CDR3nt: TGTGCCAGTAGTATAGGGCAGGGCTACACTGAAGCTTTCTTT; CDR3aa: CASSIGQGYTEAFF
len: 14; abundance: once; d_gene: -; j_gene: TRBJ2-1; v_gene: TRBV29-1; CDR3nt: TGCAGCGTAGAGCTGACGGAGGTCTACAATGAGCAGTTCTTC; CDR3aa: CSVELTEVYNEQFF
len: 13; abundance: -; d_gene: -; j_gene: TRBJ1-5; v_gene: TRBV19; CDR3nt: TGTGCCAGTAACAGGGCTAGCAATCAGCCCCAGCATTTT; CDR3aa: CASNRASNQPQHF
len: 17; abundance: -; d_gene: -; j_gene: TRBJ1-6; v_gene: TRBV7-2; CDR3nt: TGTGCCAGCAGCCATCCCGGACAGATCTCCTATAATTCACCCCTCCACTTT; CDR3aa: CASSHPGQISYNSPLHF
len: 22; abundance: -; d_gene: -; j_gene: TRBJ1-6; v_gene: TRBV14; CDR3nt: TGTGCCAGCAGCCTCGGCCCAATTTTTTACGGGGTTTCCTACTCCTATAATTCACCCCTCCACTTT; CDR3aa: CASSLGPIFYGVSYSYNSPLHF
len: 17; abundance: -; d_gene: TRBD2; j_gene: TRBJ2-3; v_gene: TRBV5-6; CDR3nt: TGTGCCAGCAGCCTCACCTGGACTAGCGGGGGGGCAAATACGCAGTATTTT; CDR3aa: CASSLTWTSGGANTQYF
len: 15; abundance: -; d_gene: -; j_gene: TRBJ1-3; v_gene: TRBV6-5; CDR3nt: TGTGCCAGCAGTTACACAGGAAGCTCTGGAAACACCATATATTTT; CDR3aa: CASSYTGSSGNTIYF
len: 14; abundance: -; d_gene: -; j_gene: TRBJ1-1; v_gene: TRBV5-1; CDR3nt: TGCGCCAGCAGCAGGGCAGAGCGGGGAACTGAAGCTTTCTTT; CDR3aa: CASSRAERGTEAFF
len: 16; abundance: -; d_gene: TRBD1; j_gene: TRBJ2-5; v_gene: TRBV6-2/TRBV6-3; CDR3nt: TGTGCCAGCAGCCTACAGGGGGCGCTTTCGGCAGTGTCCCAGTACTTC; CDR3aa: CASSLQGALSAVSQYF
len: 12; abundance: -; d_gene: -; j_gene: TRBJ1-2; v_gene: TRBV11-2; CDR3nt: TGTGCCAGCAGCTCAGGGATTGGCGGCTACACCTTC; CDR3aa: CASSSGIGGYTF
len: 12; abundance: -; d_gene: -; j_gene: TRBJ1-2; v_gene: TRBV7-9; CDR3nt: TGTGCCAGCAGTGCAGGAAACTATGGCTACACCTTC; CDR3aa: CASSAGNYGYTF
len: 16; abundance: -; d_gene: TRBD1; j_gene: TRBJ1-1; v_gene: TRBV6-6; CDR3nt: TGTGCCAGCACCCCGAGACAGGGTGTTGGGAACACTGAAGCTTTCTTT; CDR3aa: CASTPRQGVGNTEAFF
len: 13; abundance: -; d_gene: TRBD1; j_gene: TRBJ1-2; v_gene: TRBV5-1; CDR3nt: TGCGCCAGCAGCCACGGGACAGGGGTGGGCTACACCTTC; CDR3aa: CASSHGTGVGYTF
len: 13; abundance: once; d_gene: -; j_gene: TRBJ2-4; v_gene: TRBV2; CDR3nt: TGTGCCAGCAGCGGGGTGGGACTTAACATTCAGTACTTC; CDR3aa: CASSGVGLNIQYF